The clone carrying this TCR beta chain has only a few counts. Its cognate antigen is unknown. Each gene name is a mouse one. These data come from a study of CD8+ T cells in alopecia areata. Study-wide results and caveats: Relative to normal scalp, lesional scalp, especially alopecia totalis/universalis, showed higher clonality. Normal skin's resident alphabeta T cells are also sequenced in scalp samples.

RNA was extracted and reverse transcribed into cDNA as the sequencing template. TCRdb's table, derived via immunoSEQ multiplex PCR, lists solely in-frame clones and lacks some. This sample carries 270,000 or so clones, none of them present only once. It was with CD4, CD8alpha, NKG2D, NKG2ACE and other markers that pooled cutaneous lymph node cells were sorted. Material: CD4+ T cells sorted from a lymph node. The receptor was isolated from a C3H/HeJ mouse with alopecia areata. The strain bears MHC haplotype H2-k.

CDR3 region: CASSSGLGGSSAETLYF. The sequenced part of the CDR3 DNA is TGTGCCAGCAGTTCCGGACTGGGGGGGTCTAGTGCAGAA. The chain joins TRBV19 to TRBJ2-3; 12 nucleotides align to TRBD2. Read data end 4 residues before the CDR3 end; the end is taken from the germline J gene. Germline V gives CDR1 FNHDT, CDR2 SITEND (reference sequence). CDR3 length equals 17 residues. J gave up 0 bases and V 4 bases, and 6 bases lay outside the gene matches. The complete variable domain, with remaining parts taken from reference TRBV19 and TRBJ2-3, reads GGIITQTPKFLIGQEGQKLTLKCQQNFNHDTMYWYRQDSGKGLRLIYYSITENDLQKGDLSEGYDASREKKSSFSLTVTSAQKNEMAVFLCASSSGLGGSSAETLYFGSGTRLTVL.